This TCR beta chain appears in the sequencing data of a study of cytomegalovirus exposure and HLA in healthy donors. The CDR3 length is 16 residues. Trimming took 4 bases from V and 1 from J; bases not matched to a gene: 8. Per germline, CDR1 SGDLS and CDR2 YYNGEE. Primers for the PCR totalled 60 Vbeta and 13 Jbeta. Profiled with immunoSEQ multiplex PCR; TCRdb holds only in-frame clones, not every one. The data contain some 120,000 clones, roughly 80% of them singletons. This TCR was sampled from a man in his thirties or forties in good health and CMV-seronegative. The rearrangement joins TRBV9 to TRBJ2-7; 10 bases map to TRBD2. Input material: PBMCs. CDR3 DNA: TGTGCCAGCAGCCCAAGACTAGCGGGCATGTCCTACGAGCAGTACTTC. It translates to CASSPRLAGMSYEQYF.